These T cell receptor beta chains were read from a single sample in a study of blood T cell repertoires in COVID-19. The table came from immunoSEQ multiplex PCR; TCRdb's copy has only in-frame clones and leaves some out. The sample yields over 200,000 clones, nearly 90% seen once. Source material: PBMCs or T cells enriched from blood (not recorded which). These receptors were obtained from a young woman with acute COVID-19. Both conserved end residues are part of each CDR3. D genes are given only for firm matches. Some rows mark clone size as missing; the rest say once, few, many or name a class of expanded clone.

V	size	J	D	DNA	CDR3
TRBV3-1/TRBV3-2	NA	TRBJ2-7	NA	TGTGCCAGCAGCCCGGGACTGGGATCGGATTCCTACGAGCAGTACTTC	CASSPGLGSDSYEQYF
TRBV27	NA	TRBJ1-5	TRBD1	TGTGCCAGCAGTTTCGGGACAGATAATCAGCCCCAGCATTTT	CASSFGTDNQPQHF
TRBV4-1	NA	TRBJ1-4	NA	TGCGCCAGCAGCCACCAGCCTCGGGGGGGAACCGGTACAACTAATGAAAAACTGTTTTTT	CASSHQPRGGTGTTNEKLFF
TRBV6-5	NA	TRBJ2-1	NA	TGTGCCAGCAGTTCCCGACGGGGTCCTGAGCAGTTCTTC	CASSSRRGPEQFF
TRBV11-2	NA	TRBJ2-7	TRBD1	TGTGCCAGCAGCTTAGCACAGGGGATCTACGAGCAGTACTTC	CASSLAQGIYEQYF
TRBV5-1	NA	TRBJ1-2	NA	TGCGCCAGCAGCTTGTTTGGGGGGGCTACCCTTAACTATGGCTACACCTTC	CASSLFGGATLNYGYTF
TRBV19	NA	TRBJ1-5	NA	TGTGCCAGTAGTATAGGGCCCAGGGTTGACAATCAGCCCCAGCATTTT	CASSIGPRVDNQPQHF
TRBV4-2	NA	TRBJ1-3	TRBD1	TGTGCCAGCAGCCACGACAGGGGCTCTGGAAACACCATATATTTT	CASSHDRGSGNTIYF
TRBV2	NA	TRBJ1-1	NA	TGTGCCAGCAGTGAGCAGGGGCGGACTGAAGCTTTCTTT	CASSEQGRTEAFF
TRBV20-1	NA	TRBJ1-4	NA	TGCAGTGCGGATGAGGAGGGGTTGGTGTTTTTT	CSADEEGLVFF
TRBV2	NA	TRBJ1-1	NA	TGTGCCAGCAGTAATATTATGAACACTGAAGCTTTCTTT	CASSNIMNTEAFF
TRBV6-2/TRBV6-3	NA	TRBJ2-2	NA	TGTGCCAGCAGTTACAGGGACTTCAGGAACACCGGGGAGCTGTTTTTT	CASSYRDFRNTGELFF
TRBV18	NA	TRBJ1-4	TRBD1	TGTGCCAGCTCACCGACGGACAGGGGAGGAGAAAAACTGTTTTTT	CASSPTDRGGEKLFF
TRBV27	NA	TRBJ1-1	NA	TGTGCCAGCACCATGGGGGGGAACACTGAAGCTTTCTTT	CASTMGGNTEAFF
TRBV29-1	NA	TRBJ1-1	NA	TGCAGCGTTGAGTTACAGGGAAAGAACACTGAAGCTTTCTTT	CSVELQGKNTEAFF
TRBV5-4	NA	TRBJ2-3	TRBD2	TGTGCCAGCAGCTTGTTAGCGGGGTACACAGATACGCAGTATTTT	CASSLLAGYTDTQYF
TRBV9	NA	TRBJ2-1	TRBD1	TGTGCCAGCAGCTCCCCGGGGGACAGGGGGGGCATATACAATGAGCAGTTCTTC	CASSSPGDRGGIYNEQFF
TRBV27	once	TRBJ2-5	TRBD2	TGTGCCAGCAGGAAAGGACTAGCGGAAGAGACCCAGTACTTC	CASRKGLAEETQYF
TRBV7-2	NA	TRBJ1-4	NA	TGTGCCAGCAGCTTACCAGAAACCGAAAAACTGTTTTTT	CASSLPETEKLFF
TRBV11-1	NA	TRBJ1-2	TRBD1	TGTGCCAGCAGCTCCTCGACAGGGGGAAGAATAGGCTACACCTTC	CASSSSTGGRIGYTF